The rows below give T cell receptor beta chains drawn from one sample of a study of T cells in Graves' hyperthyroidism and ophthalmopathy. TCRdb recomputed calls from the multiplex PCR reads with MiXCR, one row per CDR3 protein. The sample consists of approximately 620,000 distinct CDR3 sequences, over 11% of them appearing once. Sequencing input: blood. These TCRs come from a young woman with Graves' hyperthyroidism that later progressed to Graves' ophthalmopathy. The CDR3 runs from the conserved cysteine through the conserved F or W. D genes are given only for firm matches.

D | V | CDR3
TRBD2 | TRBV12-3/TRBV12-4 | CASSLVGVWRDRLAGDSYNEQLF
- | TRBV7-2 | CASSLSRANEKLFF
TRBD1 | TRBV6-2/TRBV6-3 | CASSPTIAQGASNQPQHF
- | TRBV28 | CASRPGTYASRGYTF
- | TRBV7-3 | CASSLTGTFNSPLHF
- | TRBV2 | CASSEVGLF
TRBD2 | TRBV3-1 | CASSQVGLAGLNEQFF
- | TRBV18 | CASSPMGPEETQYF
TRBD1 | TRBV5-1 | CASGARDRGNYNEQFF
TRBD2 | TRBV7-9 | CASSFQAGGYEQYF
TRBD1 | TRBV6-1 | CASSTRRGTGEGEAFF
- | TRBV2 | CASSEEGGLTQYF
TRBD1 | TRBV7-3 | CASSRDRGVTGELFF
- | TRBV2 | CASSEAGTENEQFF